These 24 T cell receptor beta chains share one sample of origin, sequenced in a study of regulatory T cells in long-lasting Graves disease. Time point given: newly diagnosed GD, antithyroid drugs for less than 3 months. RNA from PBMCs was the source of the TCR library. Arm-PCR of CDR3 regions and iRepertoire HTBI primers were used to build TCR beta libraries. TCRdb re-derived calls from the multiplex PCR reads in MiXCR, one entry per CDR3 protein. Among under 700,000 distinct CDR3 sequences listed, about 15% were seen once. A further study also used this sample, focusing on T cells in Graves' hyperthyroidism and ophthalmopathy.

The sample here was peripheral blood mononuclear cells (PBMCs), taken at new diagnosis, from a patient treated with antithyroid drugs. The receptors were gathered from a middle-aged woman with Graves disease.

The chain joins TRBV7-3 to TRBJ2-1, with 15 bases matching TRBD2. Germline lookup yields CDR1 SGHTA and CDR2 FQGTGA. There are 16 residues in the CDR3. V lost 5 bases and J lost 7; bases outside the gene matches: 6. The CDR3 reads CASSPGLAGGSNEQFF. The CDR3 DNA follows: TGTGCCAGCAGCCCGGGACTAGCGGGGGGTTCAAATGAGCAGTTCTTC. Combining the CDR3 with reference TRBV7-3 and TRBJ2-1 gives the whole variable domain GAGVSQTPSNKVTEKGKYVELRCDPISGHTALYWYRQSLGQGPEFLIYFQGTGAADDSGLPNDRFFAVRPEGSVSTLKIQRTERGDSAVYLCASSPGLAGGSNEQFFGPGTRLTVL.

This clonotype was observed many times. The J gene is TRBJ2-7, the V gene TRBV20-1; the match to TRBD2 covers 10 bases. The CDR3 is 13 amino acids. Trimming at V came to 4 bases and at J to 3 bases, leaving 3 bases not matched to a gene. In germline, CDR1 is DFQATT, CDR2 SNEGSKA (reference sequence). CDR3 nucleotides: TGCAGTGCTACAAGCGGGGGGGGCTACGAGCAGTACTTC. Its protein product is CSATSGGGYEQYF.

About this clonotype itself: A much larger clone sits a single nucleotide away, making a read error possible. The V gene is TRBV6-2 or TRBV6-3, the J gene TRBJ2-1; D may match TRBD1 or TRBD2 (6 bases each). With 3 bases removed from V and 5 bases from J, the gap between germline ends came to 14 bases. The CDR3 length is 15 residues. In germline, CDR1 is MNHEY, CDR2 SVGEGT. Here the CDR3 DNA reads TGTGCCAGCAGTTATGGCAGGGGAGGTAACAATGAGCAGTTCTTC. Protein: CASSYGRGGNNEQFF.

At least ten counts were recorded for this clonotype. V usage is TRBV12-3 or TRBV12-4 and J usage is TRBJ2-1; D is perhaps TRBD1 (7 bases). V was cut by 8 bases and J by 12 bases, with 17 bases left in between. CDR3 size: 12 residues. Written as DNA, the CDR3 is TGTGCCAGCGGGGCCTCAGGGGGGTGGCAGTTCTTC. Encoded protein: CASGASGGWQFF.

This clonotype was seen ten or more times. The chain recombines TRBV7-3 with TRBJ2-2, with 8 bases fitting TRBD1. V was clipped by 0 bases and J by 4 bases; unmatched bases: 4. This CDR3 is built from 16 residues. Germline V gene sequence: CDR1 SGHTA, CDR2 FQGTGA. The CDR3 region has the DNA TGTGCCAGCAGCTTAACTCGGACAGGGCGCACCGGGGAGCTGTTTTTT. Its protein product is CASSLTRTGRTGELFF.

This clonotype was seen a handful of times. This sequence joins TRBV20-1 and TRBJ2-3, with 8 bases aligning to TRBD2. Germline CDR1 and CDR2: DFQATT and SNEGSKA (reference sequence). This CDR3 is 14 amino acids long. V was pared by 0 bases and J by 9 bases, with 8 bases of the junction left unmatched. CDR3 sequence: CSARDLGGGLTQYF. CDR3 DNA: TGCAGTGCTAGAGATCTCGGCGGGGGGCTGACGCAGTATTTT.

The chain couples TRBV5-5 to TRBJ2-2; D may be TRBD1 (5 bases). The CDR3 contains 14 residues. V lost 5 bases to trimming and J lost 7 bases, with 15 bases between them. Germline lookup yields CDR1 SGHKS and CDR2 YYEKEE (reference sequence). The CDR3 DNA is TGTGCCAGCAGTGACCAGGGTTCCGGCGGGGAGCTGTTTTTT. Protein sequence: CASSDQGSGGELFF.

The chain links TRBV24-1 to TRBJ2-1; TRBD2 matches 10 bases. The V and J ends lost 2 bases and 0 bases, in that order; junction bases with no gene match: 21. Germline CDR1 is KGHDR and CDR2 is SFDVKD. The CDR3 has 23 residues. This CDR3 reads CATSDSEWGGKRGGLSSYNEQFF. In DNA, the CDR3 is TGTGCCACCAGTGATTCCGAGTGGGGGGGCAAGCGGGGGGGTCTTAGCTCCTACAATGAGCAGTTCTTC.

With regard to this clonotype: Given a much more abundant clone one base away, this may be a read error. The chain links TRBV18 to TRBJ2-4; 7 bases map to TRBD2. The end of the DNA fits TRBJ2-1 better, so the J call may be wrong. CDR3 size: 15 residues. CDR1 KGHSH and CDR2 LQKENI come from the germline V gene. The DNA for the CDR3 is TGTGCCAGCTCACCACGGAGCGGGGTGCTCTATGAGCAGTTCTTC. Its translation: CASSPRSGVLYEQFF.

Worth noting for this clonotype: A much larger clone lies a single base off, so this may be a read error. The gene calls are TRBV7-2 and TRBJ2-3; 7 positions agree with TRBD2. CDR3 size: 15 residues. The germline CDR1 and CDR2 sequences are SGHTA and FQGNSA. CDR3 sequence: CAGSRGGAYTDTQYF. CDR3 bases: TGTGCCGGCAGCCGCGGGGGTGCTTACACAGATACGCAGTATTTT.

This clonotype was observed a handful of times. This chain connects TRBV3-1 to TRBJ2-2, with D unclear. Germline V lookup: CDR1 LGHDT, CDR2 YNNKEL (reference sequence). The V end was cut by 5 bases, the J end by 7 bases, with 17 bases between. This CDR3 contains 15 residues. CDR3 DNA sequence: TGTGCCAGCAGCTTTGCCTGGGCCCCGGGCGGGGAGCTGTTTTTT. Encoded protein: CASSFAWAPGGELFF. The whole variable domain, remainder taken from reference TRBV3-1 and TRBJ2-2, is DTAVSQTPKYLVTQMGNDKSIKCEQNLGHDTMYWYKQDSKKFLKIMFSYNNKELIINETVPNRFSPKSPDKAHLNLHINSLELGDSAVYFCASSFAWAPGGELFFGEGSRLTVL.

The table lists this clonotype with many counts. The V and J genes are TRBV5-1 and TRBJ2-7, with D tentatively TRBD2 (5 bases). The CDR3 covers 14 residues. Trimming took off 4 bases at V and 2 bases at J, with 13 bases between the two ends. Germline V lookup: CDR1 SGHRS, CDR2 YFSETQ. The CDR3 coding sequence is TGCGCCAGCAGCCCCGGCGGGTCGACCTACGAGCAGTACTTC. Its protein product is CASSPGGSTYEQYF.

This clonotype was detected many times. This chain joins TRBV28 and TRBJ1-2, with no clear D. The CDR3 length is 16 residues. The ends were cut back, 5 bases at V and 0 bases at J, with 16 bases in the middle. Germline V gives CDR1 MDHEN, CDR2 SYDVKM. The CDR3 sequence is CASSLGFLGANYGYTF. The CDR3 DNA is TGTGCCAGCAGTCTCGGGTTTCTCGGAGCTAACTATGGCTACACCTTC.

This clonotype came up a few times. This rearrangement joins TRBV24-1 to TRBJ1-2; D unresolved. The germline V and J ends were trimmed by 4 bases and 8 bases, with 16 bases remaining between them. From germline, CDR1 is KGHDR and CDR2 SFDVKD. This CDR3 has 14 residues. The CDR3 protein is CATSDLKGSVGYTF. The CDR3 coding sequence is TGTGCCACCAGTGACCTTAAAGGATCGGTGGGCTACACCTTC.

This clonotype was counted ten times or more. The CDR3 DNA is TGTGCCAGCGGACTAGCGGAATACAATGAGCAGTTCTTC. Protein: CASGLAEYNEQFF. V gene TRBV2 combines with J gene TRBJ2-1; TRBD2 agrees at 10 bases. Germline V gives CDR1 SNHLY, CDR2 FYNNEI. V dropped 8 bases and J dropped 4; count of bases not matched to a gene: 2. This CDR3 is 13 amino acids long.

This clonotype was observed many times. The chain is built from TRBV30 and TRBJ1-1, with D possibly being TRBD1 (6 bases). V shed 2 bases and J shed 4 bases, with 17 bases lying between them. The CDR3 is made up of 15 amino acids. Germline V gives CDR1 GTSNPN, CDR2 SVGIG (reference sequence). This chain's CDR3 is CAWSRGRTVATEAFF. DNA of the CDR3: TGTGCCTGGAGTAGAGGGAGGACAGTCGCCACTGAAGCTTTCTTT.

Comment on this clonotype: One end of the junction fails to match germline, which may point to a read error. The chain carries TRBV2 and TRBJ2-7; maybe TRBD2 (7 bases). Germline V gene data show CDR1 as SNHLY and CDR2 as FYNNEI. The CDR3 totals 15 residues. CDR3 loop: CASSQGGGISYEQHF. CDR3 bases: TGTGCCAGCAGCCAAGGCGGGGGCATCTCCTACGAGCAGCACTTC.

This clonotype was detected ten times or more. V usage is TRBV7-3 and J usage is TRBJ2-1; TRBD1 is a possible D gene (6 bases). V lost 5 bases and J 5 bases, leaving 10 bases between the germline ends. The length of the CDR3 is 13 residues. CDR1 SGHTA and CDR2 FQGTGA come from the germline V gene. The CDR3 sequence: CASSQGFNNEQFF. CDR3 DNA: TGTGCCAGCAGCCAGGGGTTTAACAATGAGCAGTTCTTC.

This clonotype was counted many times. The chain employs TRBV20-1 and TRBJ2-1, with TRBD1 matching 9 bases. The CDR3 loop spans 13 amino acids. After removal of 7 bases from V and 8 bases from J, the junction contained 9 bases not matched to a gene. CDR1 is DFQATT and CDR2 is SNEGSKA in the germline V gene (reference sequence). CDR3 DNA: TGCAGTGTCCCGGACAGGGGAAGAGATGAGCAGTTCTTC. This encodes CSVPDRGRDEQFF.

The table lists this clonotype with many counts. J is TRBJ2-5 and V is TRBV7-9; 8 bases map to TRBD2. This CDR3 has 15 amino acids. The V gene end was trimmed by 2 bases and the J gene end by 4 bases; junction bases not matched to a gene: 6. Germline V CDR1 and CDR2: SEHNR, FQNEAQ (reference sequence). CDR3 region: CASSLTTRGAETQYF. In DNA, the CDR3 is TGTGCCAGCAGCTTAACGACGCGGGGGGCAGAGACCCAGTACTTC.

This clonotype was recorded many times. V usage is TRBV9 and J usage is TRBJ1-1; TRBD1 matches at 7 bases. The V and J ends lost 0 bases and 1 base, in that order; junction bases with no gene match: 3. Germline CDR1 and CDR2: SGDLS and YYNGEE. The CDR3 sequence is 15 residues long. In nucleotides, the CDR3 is TGTGCCAGCAGCGTAGTGGACAGGCGGAACACTGAAGCTTTCTTT. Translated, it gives CASSVVDRRNTEAFF.

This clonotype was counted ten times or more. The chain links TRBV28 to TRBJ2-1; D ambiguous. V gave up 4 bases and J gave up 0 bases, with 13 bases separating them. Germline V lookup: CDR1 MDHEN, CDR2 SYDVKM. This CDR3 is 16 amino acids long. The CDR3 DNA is TGTGCCAGCAGTTCCTTTGAAGGCAGCTCCTACAATGAGCAGTTCTTC. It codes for CASSSFEGSSYNEQFF.

CDR3 in amino acids: CASTINGRHYEQYF. For the CDR3, the DNA is TGTGCCAGCACCATAAACGGACGGCACTACGAGCAGTACTTC. The chain employs TRBV12-3 or TRBV12-4 and TRBJ2-7; no clear D gene. V lost 7 bases, J lost 3 bases, and 16 bases lay in between. The CDR3 covers 14 residues.

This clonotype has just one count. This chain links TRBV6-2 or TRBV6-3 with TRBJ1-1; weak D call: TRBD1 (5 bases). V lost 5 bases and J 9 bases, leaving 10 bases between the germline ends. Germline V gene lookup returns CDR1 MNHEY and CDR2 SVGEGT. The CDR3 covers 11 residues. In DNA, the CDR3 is TGTGCCAGCAGTCGGACAACCAAAGCTTTCTTT. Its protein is CASSRTTKAFF.